Listed below are T cell receptor beta chains from one sample, sequenced in a study of T cells in Graves' hyperthyroidism and ophthalmopathy. A single record per CDR3 protein comes from TCRdb applying MiXCR to the multiplex PCR reads. In the table there are roughly 520,000 distinct CDR3 sequences, around a quarter of which are singletons. Sequenced input: blood. These receptors all stem from a woman in her thirties with Graves' ophthalmopathy. Each CDR3 is given with its conserved first and last residue. The D gene is left open where the match is weak. The size field is filled for only some rows; it gives once, few, many or a size class.

D: -; J: TRBJ1-2; size: -; V: TRBV11-2; DNA: TGTGCCAGCAGCTTAGATTTCGGGCGCGAGGACACCTTC; CDR3: CASSLDFGREDTF
D: -; J: TRBJ1-1; size: few; V: TRBV12-3/TRBV12-4; DNA: TGTGCCAGCAGTCTCAGAATGTACGGGAACACTGAAGCTTTCTTT; CDR3: CASSLRMYGNTEAFF
D: -; J: TRBJ1-5; size: once; V: TRBV6-1; DNA: TGTGCCAGCAGTGTAGTTTTCGGTGGTAGCAATCAGCCCCAGCATTTT; CDR3: CASSVVFGGSNQPQHF
D: -; J: TRBJ1-2; size: many; V: TRBV6-5; DNA: TGTGCCAGCAGTTACGGGGCAGGGGTACATTGGCTTGGCTACACCTTC; CDR3: CASSYGAGVHWLGYTF
D: -; J: TRBJ1-1; size: many; V: TRBV5-6; DNA: TGTGCCAGCAGCTTGGTGGCAGGATCTGAAGCTTTCTTT; CDR3: CASSLVAGSEAFF
D: -; J: TRBJ2-5; size: once; V: TRBV12-3/TRBV12-4; DNA: TGTGCCAGCGGAAAGCATGGGGGAAAAGAGACCCAGTACTTC; CDR3: CASGKHGGKETQYF
D: -; J: TRBJ1-1; size: many; V: TRBV4-1; DNA: TGCGCCAGCAGCCAAGCAGGGCTCACTGAAGCTTTCTTT; CDR3: CASSQAGLTEAFF
D: -; J: TRBJ1-2; size: many; V: TRBV27; DNA: TGTGCCAGCAGTTTGGGAGGGGGGTCTGGCCACACCTTC; CDR3: CASSLGGGSGHTF
D: -; J: TRBJ2-6; size: -; V: TRBV30; DNA: TGTGCCTGGAGCCCATCCTCTGGGGCCAACGTCCTGACTTTC; CDR3: CAWSPSSGANVLTF
D: -; J: TRBJ1-1; size: few; V: TRBV28; DNA: TGTGCCAGCACCCCCGTAGGCCGTCTGAACACTGAAGCTTTCTTT; CDR3: CASTPVGRLNTEAFF
D: TRBD2; J: TRBJ2-3; size: -; V: TRBV10-1; DNA: TGCGCCAGCAGGCCCGGGACTAGGAAGGGTGATACGCAGTATTTT; CDR3: CASRPGTRKGDTQYF
D: -; J: TRBJ2-5; size: many; V: TRBV20-1; DNA: TGCAGTGCTAGACCTCAAGTTGACGGGACCCAGTACTTC; CDR3: CSARPQVDGTQYF
D: -; J: TRBJ1-2; size: few; V: TRBV28; DNA: TGTGCCAGCAGTAACAGAACCTATGGCTACACCTTC; CDR3: CASSNRTYGYTF
D: -; J: TRBJ1-2; size: many; V: TRBV19; DNA: TGTGCCAGTAGCGGGCGGGGCACTCCCATCTATGGCTACACCTTC; CDR3: CASSGRGTPIYGYTF
D: TRBD2; J: TRBJ2-5; size: -; V: TRBV20-1; DNA: TGCAGTGGCAGACTAGCGGGACGGGGAGAGACCCAGTACTTC; CDR3: CSGRLAGRGETQYF
D: -; J: TRBJ1-2; size: many; V: TRBV7-3; DNA: TGTGCCAGCAGCCCTTACTCTAACTATGGCTACACCTTC; CDR3: CASSPYSNYGYTF
D: -; J: TRBJ1-1; size: many; V: TRBV20-1; DNA: TGCAGTGCTAGAGCGGTTGGGGGACTGAACACTGAAGCTTTCTTT; CDR3: CSARAVGGLNTEAFF
D: TRBD2; J: TRBJ2-5; size: -; V: TRBV4-1; DNA: TGCGCCAGCAGCCAAGATTTGAGGCGGGCTAGCGGGGGTCAAGAGACCCAGTACTTC; CDR3: CASSQDLRRASGGQETQYF
D: -; J: TRBJ1-5; size: -; V: TRBV28; DNA: TGTGCCAGCACCGTGACAGGTGCGGGGAATCAGCCCCAGCATTTT; CDR3: CASTVTGAGNQPQHF
D: TRBD1; J: TRBJ2-5; size: many; V: TRBV2; DNA: TGTGCCAGCACCGCCGGGACAGGGATTCAAGAGACCCAGTACTTC; CDR3: CASTAGTGIQETQYF
D: -; J: TRBJ1-2; size: many; V: TRBV29-1; DNA: TGCAGCGTTGAAGAACCCCCCTATGGCTACACCTTC; CDR3: CSVEEPPYGYTF
D: -; J: TRBJ1-2; size: -; V: TRBV25-1; DNA: TGTGCCAGCAGTGCCCAGGCCGCAGCTGATGGCTACACCTTC; CDR3: CASSAQAAADGYTF
D: TRBD1; J: TRBJ1-2; size: -; V: TRBV12-3/TRBV12-4; DNA: TGTGCCAGCGGCGCCGGGAGGACAGGGTATGGCTACACCTTC; CDR3: CASGAGRTGYGYTF
D: -; J: TRBJ1-2; size: many; V: TRBV19; DNA: TGTGCCAGTAGTATTAACAGAGTCCATGGCTACACCTTC; CDR3: CASSINRVHGYTF
D: -; J: TRBJ2-6; size: many; V: TRBV12-3/TRBV12-4; DNA: TGTGCCAGCAGTTTCCGGGTGTATGGGGCCAACGTCCTGACTTTC; CDR3: CASSFRVYGANVLTF
D: -; J: TRBJ2-5; size: few; V: TRBV24-1; DNA: TGTGCCACCAGTGATATGGAGACCCAGTACTTC; CDR3: CATSDMETQYF
D: TRBD1; J: TRBJ1-3; size: few; V: TRBV27; DNA: TGTGCCAGCAGTTTAAACGGACAGGGGACTGGAAACACCATATATTTT; CDR3: CASSLNGQGTGNTIYF
D: -; J: TRBJ1-2; size: -; V: TRBV15; DNA: TGTGCCACCAGCAGCGAATACCTTCTCGTCGGGGCGAGTGGCTACACCTTC; CDR3: CATSSEYLLVGASGYTF
D: -; J: TRBJ1-6; size: -; V: TRBV7-2; DNA: TGTGCCAGCAGCTTAGGGGGTCCCTATAATTCACCCCTCCACTTT; CDR3: CASSLGGPYNSPLHF
D: -; J: TRBJ2-7; size: few; V: TRBV18; DNA: TGTGCCAGCTCGCTCCAAGGGAACGTTTACGAGCAGTACTTC; CDR3: CASSLQGNVYEQYF
D: TRBD1; J: TRBJ1-2; size: -; V: TRBV30; DNA: TGTGCCTGGAGTGTACACCCCGGGACAGAGTATGGCTACACCTTC; CDR3: CAWSVHPGTEYGYTF
D: TRBD1; J: TRBJ1-3; size: -; V: TRBV20-1; DNA: TGCAGTGCTATTGACAGGGGGCTCTCTGGAAACACCATATATTTT; CDR3: CSAIDRGLSGNTIYF
D: -; J: TRBJ2-5; size: many; V: TRBV6-5; DNA: TGTGCCAGCAGTTACGACGACAAATCCGAGACCCAGTACTTC; CDR3: CASSYDDKSETQYF
D: -; J: TRBJ1-2; size: many; V: TRBV5-6; DNA: TGTGCCAGCAGCTTGGTTGAGGTCGGCTATGGCTACACCTTC; CDR3: CASSLVEVGYGYTF
D: TRBD1; J: TRBJ2-7; size: -; V: TRBV9; DNA: TGTGCCAGCAGCGGTAGACAGGGGGTCTACGAGCAGTACTTC; CDR3: CASSGRQGVYEQYF
D: -; J: TRBJ2-5; size: many; V: TRBV27; DNA: TGTGCCAGCAGCCCCCACCCGGCCCAAGAGACCCAGTACTTC; CDR3: CASSPHPAQETQYF
D: TRBD1; J: TRBJ1-1; size: many; V: TRBV11-1; DNA: TGTGCCAGCAGCTTAGCGCCAAAACAGGGGGGCACTGAAGCTTTCTTT; CDR3: CASSLAPKQGGTEAFF
D: -; J: TRBJ1-3; size: -; V: TRBV6-2/TRBV6-3; DNA: TGTGCCAGCAGTTACCAGTCCCGGACATCTCGAGTTGGAAACACCATATATTTT; CDR3: CASSYQSRTSRVGNTIYF
D: -; J: TRBJ1-1; size: many; V: TRBV20-1; DNA: TGCAGTGTTCCGAGGGACACTGAAGCTTTCTTT; CDR3: CSVPRDTEAFF
D: -; J: TRBJ2-7; size: -; V: TRBV6-5; DNA: TGTGCCAGCAGTTATCAAGGGAGAGGGGAGCGCGGTCAGTACTTC; CDR3: CASSYQGRGERGQYF
D: TRBD1; J: TRBJ1-1; size: many; V: TRBV2; DNA: TGTGCCAGCAGGGGACAGATCCCTGAAGCTTTCTTT; CDR3: CASRGQIPEAFF